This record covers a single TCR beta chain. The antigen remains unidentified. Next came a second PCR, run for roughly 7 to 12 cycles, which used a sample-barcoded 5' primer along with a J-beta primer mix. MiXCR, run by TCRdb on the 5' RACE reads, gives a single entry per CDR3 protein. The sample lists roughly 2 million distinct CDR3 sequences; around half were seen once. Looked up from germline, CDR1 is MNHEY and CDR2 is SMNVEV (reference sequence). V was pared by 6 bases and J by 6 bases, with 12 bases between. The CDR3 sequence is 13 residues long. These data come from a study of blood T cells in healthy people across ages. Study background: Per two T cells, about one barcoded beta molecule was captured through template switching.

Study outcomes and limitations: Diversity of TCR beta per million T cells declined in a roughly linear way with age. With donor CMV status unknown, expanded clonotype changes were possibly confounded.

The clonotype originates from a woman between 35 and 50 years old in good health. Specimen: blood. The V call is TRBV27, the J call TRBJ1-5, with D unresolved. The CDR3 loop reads CASRREVGQPQHF. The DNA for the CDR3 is TGTGCCAGCAGGAGGGAGGTCGGTCAGCCCCAGCATTTT.